The 4 T cell receptor beta chains listed next were all sequenced from one sample in a study of cytomegalovirus exposure and HLA in healthy donors. The primer mix had 60 Vbeta and 13 Jbeta primers. Profiled with immunoSEQ multiplex PCR; TCRdb holds only in-frame clones, not every one. Counted here are 150,000 to 200,000 clones, around three quarters occurring once; the ten biggest clones make up approximately 2.2%. The sequencing input was PBMCs. The source is a woman aged 30 to 39 in good health and CMV-seropositive.

This clone was seen a handful of times. The V and J genes are TRBV29-1 and TRBJ1-2; TRBD1 matches at 8 bases. Germline loops: CDR1 SQVTM, CDR2 ANQGSEA. With 3 bases clipped from V and 5 bases from J, the junction kept 5 bases outside the gene matches. This CDR3 contains 13 residues. CDR3 DNA sequence: TGCAGCGTTGACCAGGGGGCGCGATATGGCTACACCTTC. This codes for CSVDQGARYGYTF.

This chain joins TRBV4-2 and TRBJ2-1, with D tentatively TRBD1 (5 bases). CDR1 LGHNA and CDR2 YNFKEQ come from the germline V gene. The V end was cut by 5 bases, the J end by 8 bases, with 13 bases between. There are 13 residues in the CDR3. The CDR3 sequence is CASSSRQLDEQFF. The CDR3 bases are TGTGCCAGCAGCTCTCGACAGTTGGATGAGCAGTTCTTC.

The chain is built from TRBV19 and TRBJ2-7, with TRBD1 matching 8 bases. J was trimmed by 3 bases and V by 4 bases; bases with no gene match: 8. Germline CDR1 LNHDA, CDR2 SQIVND (reference sequence). The CDR3 is made up of 15 amino acids. The CDR3 bases are TGTGCCAGTAGTAGAACAGGGGGAATTATCTACGAGCAGTACTTC. Its translation: CASSRTGGIIYEQYF.

The CDR3 DNA reads TGTGCCAGCAGTTCGATTGGACAGTACGAGCAGTACTTC. This codes for CASSSIGQYEQYF. The rearrangement links TRBV6-5 to TRBJ2-7, with D perhaps matching TRBD1 (6 bases). Germline assignment: CDR1 MNHEY and CDR2 SVGAGI. V lost 4 bases to trimming and J lost 4 bases, with 11 bases between them. The CDR3 contains 13 residues.